These 13 T cell receptor beta chains came from one sample sequenced in a study of identical twins. Via MiXCR, TCRdb re-called the 5' RACE reads, giving one row per CDR3 protein. This table holds approximately 670,000 distinct CDR3 sequences, around 6.1% found once. The material sequenced was naive T cells sorted from blood. The receptors come from a man aged 18-30 years in good health.

This clonotype was detected only a few times. The V and J genes are TRBV6-5 and TRBJ2-5; D possibly uses TRBD1 or TRBD2 (6 bases each). V dropped 0 bases and J dropped 4 bases, with 12 bases sitting between them. The CDR3 is made up of 15 amino acids. CDR1 is MNHEY, CDR2 SVGAGI, per germline. CDR3 in amino acids: CASSYSGGRGETQYF. The DNA for the CDR3 is TGTGCCAGCAGTTACTCAGGGGGGCGCGGAGAGACCCAGTACTTC.

This clonotype was seen at least ten times. The J gene is TRBJ2-1, the V gene TRBV6-2 or TRBV6-3; D is uncertain. This CDR3 contains 16 residues. V lost 4 bases, J lost 0 bases, and 13 bases lay in between. In germline, CDR1 is MNHEY, CDR2 SVGEGT. The CDR3 reads CASSSGLASSYNEQFF. The CDR3 coding sequence is TGTGCCAGCAGTTCGGGTCTCGCGAGCTCCTACAATGAGCAGTTCTTC.

This clonotype has just a few counts. This clone may be a read error of a much larger clone one base away. This chain connects TRBV10-3 to TRBJ1-1, with D uncertain. The germline V and J ends were trimmed by 4 bases and 1 base, with 7 bases remaining between them. The V gene's germline CDR1 is ENHRY and CDR2 SYGVKD. This CDR3 spans 13 amino acids. The CDR3 sequence is CAISGAANTEAFF. The CDR3 nucleotides read TGTGCCATCAGTGGGGCAGCGAACACTGAAGCTTTCTTT.

This clonotype was picked up a small number of times. This chain uses TRBV20-1 with TRBJ2-7; D is unresolved. The CDR3 is 11 residues long. Germline loops: CDR1 DFQATT, CDR2 SNEGSKA (reference sequence). Trimming shortened V by 0 bases and J by 3 bases, and 3 bases separated the two germline ends. Here the CDR3 reads CSAREIYEQYF. The DNA for the CDR3 is TGCAGTGCTAGAGAAATCTACGAGCAGTACTTC.

This clonotype was seen a few times. This chain uses TRBV6-2 or TRBV6-3 with TRBJ2-7; TRBD1 agrees at 7 bases. Germline CDR1 reads MNHEY; CDR2 reads SVGEGT. Trimming took 7 bases from V and 2 from J; bases not matched to a gene: 8. This CDR3 is built from 14 residues. The CDR3 coding sequence is TGTGCCAGCACCCCCGGGACAGAGGCCTACGAGCAGTACTTC. Translating gives CASTPGTEAYEQYF.

This clonotype was seen repeatedly, ten times or more. The chain uses TRBV5-1 and TRBJ1-1, with 7 bases fitting TRBD1. The CDR3 is 16 amino acids. J lost 6 bases, V lost 0 bases, and 11 bases had no gene match. CDR1 is SGHRS, CDR2 YFSETQ, per germline. The CDR3 loop reads CASSLGDREIGAEAFF. In nucleotides, the CDR3 is TGCGCCAGCAGCTTGGGTGACAGGGAAATTGGAGCTGAAGCTTTCTTT.

This clonotype was recorded a few times. The chain has TRBV7-9 and TRBJ2-2; TRBD2 aligns across 8 bases. V shed 1 base and J 6 bases; nucleotides not matched to a gene: 10. Germline V CDR1 and CDR2: SEHNR, FQNEAQ (reference sequence). The CDR3 consists of 17 residues. DNA of the CDR3: TGTGCCAGCAGCTTAGGGTTTACAGCGGGAGTTTCCGGGGAGCTGTTTTTT. It specifies CASSLGFTAGVSGELFF.

The chain carries TRBV6-2 or TRBV6-3 and TRBJ2-3; D ambiguous. The CDR3 length is 12 residues. Germline V gives CDR1 MNHEY, CDR2 SVGEGT. Trimming removed 10 bases at V and 2 bases at J, with 10 bases between. Written as DNA, the CDR3 is TGTGCCATCGCCACCCCCACAGATACGCAGTATTTT. As protein: CAIATPTDTQYF.

This clonotype was picked up many times. This rearrangement joins TRBV10-3 to TRBJ2-3; 8 bases agree with TRBD2. This CDR3 region has 16 residues. With V trimmed by 2 bases and J by 0 bases, 4 bases remained unmatched. The germline V gene encodes CDR1 ENHRY and CDR2 SYGVKD. The CDR3 DNA sequence: TGTGCCATCAGTGAGGCTAGCGGGTCCAGCACAGATACGCAGTATTTT. It encodes CAISEASGSSTDTQYF.

This clonotype showed up just a few times. J is TRBJ2-3 and V is TRBV5-1, with a possible D match to TRBD1 (5 bases). The CDR3 runs 16 residues. V dropped 0 bases and J dropped 0 bases, with 11 bases sitting between them. Germline CDR1 and CDR2: SGHRS and YFSETQ. CDR3 residues: CASSLGGGFSTDTQYF. DNA of the CDR3: TGCGCCAGCAGCTTGGGGGGCGGCTTCAGCACAGATACGCAGTATTTT.

This clonotype was seen ten or more times. This rearrangement joins TRBV12-3 or TRBV12-4 to TRBJ2-4; 12 bases align to TRBD1. Germline trimming cut 5 bases from V and 5 bases from J; bases unmatched to any gene: 4. The CDR3 is 15 residues long. CDR3 nucleotide sequence: TGTGCCAGCAGTCCGGGACAGGGGGCGCAAAACATTCAGTACTTC. Translated, it gives CASSPGQGAQNIQYF.

This clonotype was seen ten or more times. The chain has TRBV5-1 and TRBJ2-1, with D possibly being TRBD2 (6 bases). The CDR3 covers 16 residues. Trimming left V 5 bases short and J 5 bases short, with 20 bases between. Germline assignment: CDR1 SGHRS and CDR2 YFSETQ. Here the CDR3 reads CASRKEGGGIDNEQFF. CDR3 bases: TGCGCCAGCAGGAAAGAGGGTGGCGGGATAGACAATGAGCAGTTCTTC.

This clonotype was seen a few times. The J gene is TRBJ2-1, the V gene TRBV12-3 or TRBV12-4; D is perhaps TRBD2 (6 bases). The V gene lost 1 base and the J gene lost 3 bases, with 19 bases spanning the gap. The length of the CDR3 is 18 residues. CDR3 amino acids: CASSLVAGGRDGYNEQFF. CDR3 coding DNA: TGTGCCAGCAGTTTAGTGGCGGGCGGGCGGGACGGCTACAATGAGCAGTTCTTC.